Following are 10 T cell receptor beta chains from one sample sequenced in a study of blood T cell repertoires in COVID-19. The data were produced by immunoSEQ multiplex PCR, yet TCRdb's version contains in-frame clones alone and is incomplete. The sample consists of some 57,000 clones, roughly 92% of them appearing once. Specimen: peripheral blood. The origin of the receptors is a human donor in a cohort sampled during active COVID-19.

The chain carries TRBV28 and TRBJ1-6; perhaps TRBD1 as D (6 bases). The CDR3 is 14 residues long. Trimming shortened V by 2 bases and J by 8 bases, and 10 bases separated the two germline ends. CDR1 and CDR2 (germline): MDHEN, SYDVKM. The CDR3 region has the DNA TGTGCCAGCAGTTTAAACAGGGATGATTCACCCCTCCACTTT. Protein product: CASSLNRDDSPLHF.

The V and J genes are TRBV2 and TRBJ1-3, with 7 bases lining up with TRBD1. V dropped 6 bases and J dropped 4; count of bases not matched to a gene: 6. The CDR3 contains 14 residues. Germline lookup yields CDR1 SNHLY and CDR2 FYNNEI. CDR3 region: CASRGQPAGNTIYF. The CDR3 nucleotides read TGTGCCAGCAGGGGACAGCCTGCCGGAAACACCATATATTTT.

The rearrangement joins TRBV14 to TRBJ1-2; D is ambiguous. This CDR3 is built from 12 residues. The germline CDR1 and CDR2 sequences are SGHDN and FVKESK. V lost 4 bases to trimming and J lost 6 bases, with 9 bases between them. CDR3 region: CASSPRRDGYTF. The DNA of the CDR3 is TGTGCCAGCAGCCCCCGACGGGATGGCTACACCTTC.

Turning to this clone: Other DNA variants within this sample encode the same CDR3. This rearrangement joins TRBV7-8 to TRBJ2-7; 7 bases fit TRBD1. J lost 0 bases, V lost 5 bases, and 1 base had no gene match. The CDR3 runs to 13 residues. Germline CDR1 and CDR2: SGHVS and FQNEAQ. The DNA for the CDR3 is TGTGCCAGCAGCCGGGACAGCTCCTACGAGCAGTACTTC. It codes for CASSRDSSYEQYF.

This clone was seen just once. This chain uses TRBV5-1 with TRBJ2-3; D remains unclear. The germline gives CDR1 SGHRS, CDR2 YFSETQ. Trimming removed 0 bases from V and 2 bases from J, with 7 bases in between. CDR3 length equals 14 residues. The CDR3 protein is CASSLGQATDTQYF. The CDR3 DNA follows: TGCGCCAGCAGCTTGGGGCAGGCCACAGATACGCAGTATTTT.

This chain links TRBV4-2 with TRBJ2-3, with 8 nucleotides matching TRBD2. The CDR3 runs 16 residues. Germline V lookup: CDR1 LGHNA, CDR2 YNFKEQ. With V trimmed by 4 bases and J by 1 base, 7 bases remained unmatched. CDR3 protein: CASSRGPAGGTDTQYF. The CDR3 DNA follows: TGTGCCAGCAGCCGAGGCCCAGCGGGGGGCACAGATACGCAGTATTTT.

The J gene is TRBJ1-2, the V gene TRBV19, with TRBD1 matching 9 bases. V lost 4 bases and J lost 3; bases outside the gene matches: 6. Germline V CDR1 and CDR2: LNHDA, SQIVND (reference sequence). The CDR3 loop spans 15 amino acids. The CDR3 coding sequence is TGTGCCAGTAGTAGGCAAACAGGGGGCCACTATGGCTACACCTTC. Translation: CASSRQTGGHYGYTF. Full variable domain (outside the CDR3, taken from reference TRBV19 and TRBJ1-2): DGGITQSPKYLFRKEGQNVTLSCEQNLNHDAMYWYRQDPGQGLRLIYYSQIVNDFQKGDIAEGYSVSREKKESFPLTVTSAQKNPTAFYLCASSRQTGGHYGYTFGSGTRLTVV.

The chain combines TRBV9 with TRBJ2-7; the match to TRBD2 covers 9 bases. The CDR3 sequence is 14 residues long. Germline trimming cut 2 bases from V and 7 bases from J; bases unmatched to any gene: 7. CDR1 is SGDLS and CDR2 is YYNGEE in the germline V gene. CDR3 in DNA: TGTGCCAGCAGCGTTGGTAGCGGGAGCGAGGAGCAGTACTTC. Protein: CASSVGSGSEEQYF.

The chain couples TRBV19 to TRBJ2-6; TRBD1 is a possible D gene (5 bases). In germline, CDR1 is LNHDA, CDR2 SQIVND (reference sequence). This CDR3 region has 16 residues. Between the trimmed V and J ends, which lost 6 bases and 4 bases, there was a span of 16 bases. The CDR3 sequence is CASSSQQEVGANVLTF. The CDR3 DNA reads TGTGCCAGTAGCTCCCAACAGGAAGTGGGGGCCAACGTCCTGACTTTC.

CDR3 nucleotides: TGTGCCAGCAGCTCTACCGGGAGGGTGGAACTGGATGAGCAGTTCTTC. This sequence encodes CASSSTGRVELDEQFF. The V call is TRBV7-6, the J call TRBJ2-1, with TRBD2 identical over 8 bases. V was clipped by 4 bases and J by 8 bases; unmatched bases: 13. The CDR3 is 16 amino acids. CDR1 SGHVS and CDR2 FNYEAQ come from the germline V gene.